Below, 18 T cell receptor beta chains from the same sample are listed, as sequenced in a study of identical twins. TCRdb passed the 5' RACE reads through MiXCR, listing each CDR3 protein once. The sample includes approximately 590,000 distinct CDR3 sequences, over 8.5% of them seen just once. These data also featured in a second study, about yellow fever vaccine responses in identical twins.

Sequencing used PBMCs. The receptors were gathered from a woman aged 18-29 years in good health.

V usage is TRBV7-2 and J usage is TRBJ2-7; D unresolved. V shed 10 bases and J shed 3 bases, with 13 bases lying between them. Germline V gives CDR1 SGHTA, CDR2 FQGNSA. The CDR3 runs to 12 residues. The CDR3 coding sequence is TGTGCCACTTCCCATCTGGGCTACGAGCAGTACTTC. This encodes CATSHLGYEQYF. The full variable domain, completed using reference TRBV7-2 and TRBJ2-7, is GAGVSQSPSNKVTEKGKDVELRCDPISGHTALYWYRQSLGQGLEFLIYFQGNSAPDKSGLPSDRFSAERTGGSVSTLTIQRTQQEDSAVYLCATSHLGYEQYFGPGTRLTVT.

Many counts were recorded for this clonotype. The chain recombines TRBV24-1 with TRBJ2-7; D possibly corresponds to TRBD1 (5 bases). The CDR3 has 14 residues. Trimming shortened V by 4 bases and J by 5 bases, and 14 bases separated the two germline ends. Germline V gives CDR1 KGHDR, CDR2 SFDVKD. In DNA, the CDR3 is TGTGCCACCAGTGAACCAGGGCCTTATGACGAGCAGTACTTC. Translation gives CATSEPGPYDEQYF.

The sample holds a few counts of this clonotype. The V and J genes are TRBV19 and TRBJ2-2; D ambiguous. The V gene's germline CDR1 is LNHDA and CDR2 SQIVND (reference sequence). There are 13 residues in the CDR3. V was shortened by 3 bases and J by 6 bases, with 8 bases between the two germline ends. The CDR3 coding sequence is TGTGCCAGTAGTATTATCAGCGCCGGGGAGCTGTTTTTT. Its protein is CASSIISAGELFF.

This clonotype occurred a few times. The J gene is TRBJ2-1, the V gene TRBV11-2; D call uncertain. This CDR3 contains 15 residues. Trimming pared 3 bases from V and 6 bases from J, leaving 15 bases between. Germline V gene lookup returns CDR1 SGHAT and CDR2 FQNNGV. The CDR3 spells CASSLIGSEVNEQFF. In DNA, the CDR3 is TGTGCCAGCAGCTTGATAGGCTCCGAGGTCAATGAGCAGTTCTTC.

A few counts support this clonotype. The chain couples TRBV20-1 to TRBJ2-3; 7 bases map to TRBD2. V dropped 5 bases and J dropped 0; count of bases not matched to a gene: 11. CDR1 and CDR2 (germline): DFQATT, SNEGSKA (reference sequence). This CDR3 contains 16 residues. The CDR3 DNA follows: TGCAGTGCTCGTCGCGGGGGAGATACTAGCACAGATACGCAGTATTTT. As protein: CSARRGGDTSTDTQYF.

In its sample, this clonotype was seen a few times. The chain links TRBV19 to TRBJ2-3; D is possibly TRBD1 (5 bases). The CDR3 has 12 amino acids. Germline assignment: CDR1 LNHDA and CDR2 SQIVND (reference sequence). Trimming took 8 bases from V and 8 from J, leaving 14 bases between them. The CDR3 spells CASWGPQGTQYF. CDR3 DNA: TGTGCCAGTTGGGGCCCCCAGGGTACGCAGTATTTT.

This clonotype came up many times. V gene TRBV7-3 combines with J gene TRBJ2-1; 7 positions agree with TRBD2. The CDR3 has 18 amino acids. Germline trimming cut 1 base from V and 5 bases from J; bases unmatched to any gene: 14. CDR1 and CDR2 (germline): SGHTA, FQGTGA. CDR3 sequence: CASSLRGRGGGADNEQFF. DNA for the CDR3: TGTGCCAGCAGCTTAAGGGGTCGGGGCGGGGGAGCAGACAATGAGCAGTTCTTC. The entire variable domain, with the rest obtained from reference TRBV7-3 and TRBJ2-1, is as follows: GAGVSQTPSNKVTEKGKYVELRCDPISGHTALYWYRQSLGQGPEFLIYFQGTGAADDSGLPNDRFFAVRPEGSVSTLKIQRTERGDSAVYLCASSLRGRGGGADNEQFFGPGTRLTVL.

This clonotype occurred a few times. DNA for the CDR3: TGCAGTGCTAGAGACCAGACAGGGGGAAGCTCCTACGAGCAGTACTTC. It codes for CSARDQTGGSSYEQYF. The chain carries TRBV20-1 and TRBJ2-7; 9 positions match TRBD1. The length of the CDR3 is 16 residues. V lost 0 bases to trimming and J lost 0 bases; unmatched junction nucleotides: 6. CDR1 is DFQATT, CDR2 SNEGSKA, per germline (reference sequence).

The chain uses TRBV7-2 and TRBJ2-7; TRBD1 matches at 7 bases. Germline V CDR1 and CDR2: SGHTA, FQGNSA. CDR3 length equals 15 residues. J lost 0 bases, V lost 5 bases, and 7 bases had no gene match. The CDR3 loop is CASSTQDRLSYEQYF. Here the CDR3 DNA reads TGTGCCAGCAGCACCCAGGACAGGCTCTCCTACGAGCAGTACTTC.

The chain has TRBV24-1 and TRBJ2-2, with 7 bases identical to TRBD1. Per the germline V gene, CDR1 is KGHDR and CDR2 is SFDVKD. The CDR3 loop spans 15 amino acids. Unmatched junction bases numbered 6, after V lost 9 bases and J lost 0 bases. The CDR3 sequence: CATLGTDSNTGELFF. The CDR3 nucleotides are TGTGCCACCCTAGGGACAGACTCGAACACCGGGGAGCTGTTTTTT.

The chain employs TRBV6-2 or TRBV6-3 and TRBJ2-7; 14 bases are shared with TRBD2. In germline, CDR1 is MNHEY, CDR2 SVGEGT. Trimming at V came to 6 bases and at J to 5 bases, leaving 12 bases not matched to a gene. CDR3 length equals 17 residues. The CDR3 DNA reads TGTGCCAGCAGCGCGAGACTAGCGGGAGGGCCTATTCACGAGCAGTACTTC. Protein: CASSARLAGGPIHEQYF.

This chain joins TRBV6-5 and TRBJ2-5, with TRBD2 matching 8 bases. The J segment lost 5 bases and the V segment lost 0 bases, leaving 11 bases of the junction unmatched. The CDR3 is made up of 17 amino acids. Germline V gene data show CDR1 as MNHEY and CDR2 as SVGAGI. The DNA for the CDR3 is TGTGCCAGCAGTTACTCGAACCTAGCGGGTCTAGGGGAGACCCAGTACTTC. Protein product: CASSYSNLAGLGETQYF.

V gene TRBV11-1 combines with J gene TRBJ2-3; D may match TRBD1 or TRBD2 (5 bases each). The ends were cut back, 1 base at V and 3 bases at J, with 8 bases in the middle. Germline V gene data show CDR1 as SGHAT and CDR2 as FQDESV (reference sequence). There are 14 residues in the CDR3. The CDR3 DNA follows: TGTGCCAGCAGCTTAGTAGGGGAGACAGATACGCAGTATTTT. This encodes CASSLVGETDTQYF.

This sequence joins TRBV28 and TRBJ2-3; 7 nucleotides align to TRBD2. V shed 6 bases, J shed 0 bases, and the junction held 6 bases outside the gene matches. Germline lookup yields CDR1 MDHEN and CDR2 SYDVKM. The CDR3 is made up of 15 amino acids. CDR3 loop: CASSGAGVSTDTQYF. CDR3 DNA sequence: TGTGCCAGCAGCGGGGCGGGAGTTAGCACAGATACGCAGTATTTT.

This clonotype was observed a handful of times. The V gene is TRBV7-3, the J gene TRBJ2-2, with 13 nucleotides matching TRBD2. This CDR3 contains 20 residues. V lost 5 bases, J lost 0 bases, and 12 bases stayed unmatched. CDR1 is SGHTA, CDR2 FQGTGA, per germline. The CDR3 region is CASSHHPRLAGGTNTGELFF. DNA of the CDR3: TGTGCCAGCAGCCACCACCCCCGACTAGCGGGGGGTACGAACACCGGGGAGCTGTTTTTT.

This clonotype was seen repeatedly, ten times or more. J is TRBJ1-5 and V is TRBV12-3 or TRBV12-4; weak D call: TRBD1 (6 bases). This CDR3 region has 13 residues. Trimming removed 7 bases from V and 1 base from J, with 8 bases in between. The CDR3 DNA is TGTGCCAGCAACGACAGGAGCAATCAGCCCCAGCATTTT. Its protein is CASNDRSNQPQHF.

V and J are TRBV24-1 and TRBJ1-2, with no clear D. Trimming stripped 7 bases from V and 5 bases from J, with 16 bases between. The length of the CDR3 is 14 residues. Germline loops: CDR1 KGHDR, CDR2 SFDVKD. The CDR3 coding sequence is TGTGCCACCAGCCATATACAGTCGAGGTATGGCTACACCTTC. This gives the protein CATSHIQSRYGYTF.

This clonotype was found a few times. The rearrangement joins TRBV12-3 or TRBV12-4 to TRBJ1-1, with TRBD1 matching over 7 bases. The CDR3 extends over 11 amino acids. The CDR3 loop is CKTGVNTEAFF. Written as DNA, the CDR3 is TGTAAAACAGGGGTGAACACTGAAGCTTTCTTT.